This T cell receptor beta chain was observed in a study of T cells in Graves' hyperthyroidism and ophthalmopathy. This CDR3 is 16 amino acids long. Trimming cost V 3 bases and J 3 bases, with 17 bases left between them. Germline V gene data show CDR1 as MRHNA and CDR2 as SNTAGT. Using RNA transcripts as the source, TCR beta CDR3 regions were amplified. TCR CDR3 underwent first-round RT-PCR with the HTBI primer set. TCRdb reanalysed the multiplex PCR reads using MiXCR and keeps one entry per CDR3 protein. Found here are hundreds of thousands of distinct CDR3 sequences, 14% to 15% of them singletons; the top ten hold about 13%.

The chain couples TRBV6-4 to TRBJ1-2; the D gene is possibly TRBD1 (5 bases). Sequencing was carried out using blood. The receptor's source is a young man with Graves' ophthalmopathy. CDR3 nucleotide sequence: TGTGCCAGCAGTGAACTTGCAGGGATAAGCTACTATGGCTACACCTTC. Its translation is CASSELAGISYYGYTF.